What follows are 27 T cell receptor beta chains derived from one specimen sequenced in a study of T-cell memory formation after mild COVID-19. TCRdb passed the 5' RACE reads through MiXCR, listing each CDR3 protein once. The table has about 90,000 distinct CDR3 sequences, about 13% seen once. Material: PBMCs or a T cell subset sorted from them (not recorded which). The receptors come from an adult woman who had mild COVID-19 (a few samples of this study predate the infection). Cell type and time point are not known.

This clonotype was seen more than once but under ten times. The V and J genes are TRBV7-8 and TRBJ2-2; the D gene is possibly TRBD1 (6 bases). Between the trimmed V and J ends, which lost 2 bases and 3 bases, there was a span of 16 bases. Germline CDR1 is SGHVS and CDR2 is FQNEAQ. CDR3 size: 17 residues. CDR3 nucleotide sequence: TGTGCCAGCAGCTTATTCGGGACCAAGGGGGACACCGGGGAGCTGTTTTTT. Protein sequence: CASSLFGTKGDTGELFF.

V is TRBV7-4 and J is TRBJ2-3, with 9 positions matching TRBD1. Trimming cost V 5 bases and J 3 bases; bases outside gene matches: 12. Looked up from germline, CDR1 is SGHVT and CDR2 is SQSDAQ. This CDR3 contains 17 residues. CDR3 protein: CASSVRGTGRWTDTQYF. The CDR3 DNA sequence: TGTGCCAGCAGCGTCCGGGGGACAGGGCGGTGGACAGATACGCAGTATTTT.

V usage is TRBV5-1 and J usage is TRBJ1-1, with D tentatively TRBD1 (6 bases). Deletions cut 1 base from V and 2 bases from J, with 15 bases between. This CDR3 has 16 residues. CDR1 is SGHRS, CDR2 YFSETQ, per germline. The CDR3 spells CASSLQGMKANTEAFF. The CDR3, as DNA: TGCGCCAGCAGCTTGCAGGGGATGAAGGCAAACACTGAAGCTTTCTTT.

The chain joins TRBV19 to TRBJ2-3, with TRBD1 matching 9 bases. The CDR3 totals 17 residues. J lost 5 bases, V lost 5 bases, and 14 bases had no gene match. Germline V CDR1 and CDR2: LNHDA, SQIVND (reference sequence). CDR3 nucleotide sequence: TGTGCCAGTAGTCCAATACAGGGGGCGAAATTGGGAGATACGCAGTATTTT. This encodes CASSPIQGAKLGDTQYF.

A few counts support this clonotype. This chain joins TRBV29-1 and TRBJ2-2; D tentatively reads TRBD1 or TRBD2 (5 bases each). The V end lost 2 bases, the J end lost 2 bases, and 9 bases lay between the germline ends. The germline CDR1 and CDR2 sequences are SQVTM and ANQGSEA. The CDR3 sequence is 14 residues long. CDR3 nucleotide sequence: TGCAGCGTTGAATACGGGGCCAACACCGGGGAGCTGTTTTTT. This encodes CSVEYGANTGELFF.

CDR3 nucleotide sequence: TGTGCCAGCAGTTTAAACAGTTGGAACACTGAAGCTTTCTTT. This sequence encodes CASSLNSWNTEAFF. The chain carries TRBV12-3 or TRBV12-4 and TRBJ1-1, with D unclear. The CDR3 loop spans 14 amino acids. V lost 2 bases and J 1 base, leaving 8 bases between the germline ends.

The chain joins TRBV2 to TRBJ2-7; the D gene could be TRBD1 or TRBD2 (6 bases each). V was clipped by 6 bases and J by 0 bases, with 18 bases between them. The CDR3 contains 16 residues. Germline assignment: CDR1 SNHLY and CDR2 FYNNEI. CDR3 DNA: TGTGCCAGCAGCGGGGGACACCAGCACTACTCCTACGAGCAGTACTTC. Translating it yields CASSGGHQHYSYEQYF.

CDR3: CASSLRGLAGYEQYF. DNA for the CDR3: TGTGCCAGCAGCCTCAGGGGACTAGCGGGGTACGAGCAGTACTTC. The V gene is TRBV3-1, the J gene TRBJ2-7; 13 bases map to TRBD2. This CDR3 has 15 amino acids. Per germline, CDR1 LGHDT and CDR2 YNNKEL (reference sequence). V dropped 4 bases and J dropped 4; count of bases not matched to a gene: 4.

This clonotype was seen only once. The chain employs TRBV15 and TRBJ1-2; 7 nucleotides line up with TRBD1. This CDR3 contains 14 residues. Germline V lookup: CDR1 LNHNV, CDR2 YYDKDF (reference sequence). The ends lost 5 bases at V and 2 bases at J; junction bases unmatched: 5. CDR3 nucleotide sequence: TGTGCCACCAGCGGAGGGACAGCAAACTATGGCTACACCTTC. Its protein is CATSGGTANYGYTF.

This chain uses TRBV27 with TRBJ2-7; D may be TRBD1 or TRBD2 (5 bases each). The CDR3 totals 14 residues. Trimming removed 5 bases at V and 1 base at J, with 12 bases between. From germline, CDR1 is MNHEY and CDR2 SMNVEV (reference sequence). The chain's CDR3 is CASSGTRGSYEQYF. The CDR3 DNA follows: TGTGCCAGCAGTGGGACCCGCGGGTCCTACGAGCAGTACTTC.

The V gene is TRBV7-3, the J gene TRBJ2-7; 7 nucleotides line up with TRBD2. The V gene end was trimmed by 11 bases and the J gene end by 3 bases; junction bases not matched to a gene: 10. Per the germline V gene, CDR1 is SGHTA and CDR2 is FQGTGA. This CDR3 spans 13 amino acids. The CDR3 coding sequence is TGTGCCCCGGAGGTTTTAGCGGGCTACGAGCAGTACTTC. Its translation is CAPEVLAGYEQYF.

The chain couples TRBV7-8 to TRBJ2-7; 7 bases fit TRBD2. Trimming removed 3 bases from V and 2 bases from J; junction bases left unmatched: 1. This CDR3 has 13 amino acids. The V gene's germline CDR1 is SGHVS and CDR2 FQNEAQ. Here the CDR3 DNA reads TGTGCCAGCAGCTTGCGGGAGCCCTACGAGCAGTACTTC. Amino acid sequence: CASSLREPYEQYF.

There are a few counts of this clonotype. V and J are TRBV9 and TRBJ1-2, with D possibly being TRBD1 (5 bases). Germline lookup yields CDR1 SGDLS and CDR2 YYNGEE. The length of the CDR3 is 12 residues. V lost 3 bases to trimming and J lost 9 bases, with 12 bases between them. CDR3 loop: CASSGGQGSYTF. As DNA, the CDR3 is TGTGCCAGCAGCGGAGGCCAGGGCAGCTACACCTTC.

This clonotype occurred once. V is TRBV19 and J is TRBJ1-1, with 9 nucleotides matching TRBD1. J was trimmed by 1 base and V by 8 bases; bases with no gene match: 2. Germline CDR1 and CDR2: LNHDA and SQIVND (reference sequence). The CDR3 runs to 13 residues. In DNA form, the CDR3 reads TGTGCCAGTTGGGACAGGGCGAACACTGAAGCTTTCTTT. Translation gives CASWDRANTEAFF.

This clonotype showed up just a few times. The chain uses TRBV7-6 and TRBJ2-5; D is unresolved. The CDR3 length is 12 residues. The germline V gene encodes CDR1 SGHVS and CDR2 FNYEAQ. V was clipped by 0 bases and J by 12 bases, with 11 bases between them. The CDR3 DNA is TGTGCCAGCAGCTTAGCGCCTGGGCCAGAGTACTTC. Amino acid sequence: CASSLAPGPEYF.

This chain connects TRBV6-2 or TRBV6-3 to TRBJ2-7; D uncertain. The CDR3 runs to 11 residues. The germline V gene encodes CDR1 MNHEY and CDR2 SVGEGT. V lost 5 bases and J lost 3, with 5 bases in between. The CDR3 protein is CASSTYYEQYF. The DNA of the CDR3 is TGTGCCAGCAGTACCTACTACGAGCAGTACTTC.

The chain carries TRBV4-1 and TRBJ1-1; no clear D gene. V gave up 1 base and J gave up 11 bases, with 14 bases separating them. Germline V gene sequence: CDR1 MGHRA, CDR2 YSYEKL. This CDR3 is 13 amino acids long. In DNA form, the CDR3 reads TGCGCCAGCAGCCAAGTCTTAGAGGTGAACGCTTTCTTT. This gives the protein CASSQVLEVNAFF.

CDR3 nucleotides: TGTGCCAGCAGCCAAAAATTCGTAGGGCTGTTTTTT. Its protein product is CASSQKFVGLFF. The V and J genes are TRBV7-2 and TRBJ2-2; D gene unclear. This CDR3 contains 12 residues. V was pared by 5 bases and J by 13 bases, with 14 bases between. Germline CDR1 and CDR2: SGHTA and FQGNSA.

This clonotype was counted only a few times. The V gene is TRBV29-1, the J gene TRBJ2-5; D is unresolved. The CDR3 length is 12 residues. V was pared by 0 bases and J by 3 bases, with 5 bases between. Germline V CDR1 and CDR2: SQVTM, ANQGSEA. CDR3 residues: CSVEDDEETQYF. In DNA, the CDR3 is TGCAGCGTTGAAGACGATGAAGAGACCCAGTACTTC.

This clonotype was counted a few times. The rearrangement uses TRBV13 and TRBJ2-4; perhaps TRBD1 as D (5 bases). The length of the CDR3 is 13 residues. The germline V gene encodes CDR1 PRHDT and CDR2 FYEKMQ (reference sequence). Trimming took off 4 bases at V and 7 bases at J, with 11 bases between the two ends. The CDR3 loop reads CASSSREWNIQYF. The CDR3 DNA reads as TGTGCCAGCAGCTCCAGGGAATGGAACATTCAGTACTTC.

The CDR3 DNA reads TGCGCCAGCAGTTATCGGACGAACACTGAAGCTTTCTTT. Its translation is CASSYRTNTEAFF. The J gene is TRBJ1-1, the V gene TRBV5-1; D gene uncertain. Germline V gene data show CDR1 as SGHRS and CDR2 as YFSETQ. V lost 5 bases and J 1 base, leaving 9 bases between the germline ends. The CDR3 loop spans 13 amino acids.

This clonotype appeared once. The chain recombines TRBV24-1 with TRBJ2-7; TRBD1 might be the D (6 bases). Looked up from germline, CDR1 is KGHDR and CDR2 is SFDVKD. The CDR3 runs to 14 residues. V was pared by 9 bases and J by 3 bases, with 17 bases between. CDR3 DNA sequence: TGTGCCACCTACGACAGGCTGAAGGGCTACGAGCAGTACTTC. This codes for CATYDRLKGYEQYF.

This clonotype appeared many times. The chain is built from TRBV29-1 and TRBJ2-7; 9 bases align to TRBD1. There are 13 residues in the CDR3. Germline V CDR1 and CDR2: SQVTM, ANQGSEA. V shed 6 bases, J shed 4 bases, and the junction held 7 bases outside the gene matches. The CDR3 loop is CSVRQGGTYEQYF. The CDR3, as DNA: TGCAGCGTAAGACAGGGGGGTACGTACGAGCAGTACTTC.

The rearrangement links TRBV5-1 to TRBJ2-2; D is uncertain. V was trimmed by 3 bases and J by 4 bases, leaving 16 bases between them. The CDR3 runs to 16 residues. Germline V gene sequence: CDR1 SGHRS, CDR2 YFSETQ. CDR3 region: CASSSIPGEGTGELFF. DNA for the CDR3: TGCGCCAGCAGCTCCATACCAGGTGAAGGCACCGGGGAGCTGTTTTTT.

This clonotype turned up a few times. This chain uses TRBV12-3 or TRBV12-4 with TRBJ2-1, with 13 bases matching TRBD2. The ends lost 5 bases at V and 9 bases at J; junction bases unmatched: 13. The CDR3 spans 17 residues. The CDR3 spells CASSVDTGTSGAGEQFF. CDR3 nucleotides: TGTGCCAGCAGTGTCGACACCGGGACTAGCGGGGCGGGTGAGCAGTTCTTC.

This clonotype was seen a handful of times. CDR3 sequence (DNA): TGCGCCAGCAGCTTCCGGGAGGCCACAGATACGCAGTATTTT. It yields the protein CASSFREATDTQYF. The J gene is TRBJ2-3, the V gene TRBV5-1; 7 bases map to TRBD2. Germline V lookup: CDR1 SGHRS, CDR2 YFSETQ. This CDR3 is built from 14 residues. Trimming at V came to 2 bases and at J to 2 bases, leaving 2 bases not matched to a gene.

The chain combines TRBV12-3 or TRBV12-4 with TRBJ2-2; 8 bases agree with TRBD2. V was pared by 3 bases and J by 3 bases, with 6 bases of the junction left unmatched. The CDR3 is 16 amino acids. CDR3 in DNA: TGTGCCAGCAGTTTGGGTAAAGCGGGGGACACCGGGGAGCTGTTTTTT. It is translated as CASSLGKAGDTGELFF.